This TCR beta chain was sequenced during a study of T-cell reconstitution after alpha-beta-depleted transplantation in children. Unmatched junction bases numbered 5, after V lost 8 bases and J lost 3 bases. The CDR3 extends over 13 amino acids. The table lists this clonotype with many counts. The target antigen is unknown. Findings and limits, study-wide: T-cell counts and diversity were attributed mostly to newly produced T cells one year after transplant.

Library preparation (for TCRbeta) was performed with unique molecular identifiers. MiXCR, run by TCRdb on the PCR reads, gives a single entry per CDR3 protein. The sample includes 250,000 to 300,000 distinct CDR3 sequences, roughly 8.2% seen only once; the top ten take around 9.8%. The material sequenced was peripheral blood, taken 360 days after TCRalphabeta/CD19-depleted stem cell transplant. The chain is built from TRBV12-3 or TRBV12-4 and TRBJ2-7; 9 nucleotides line up with TRBD1. This TCR derives from a female patient aged 2-10 years who had a stem cell transplant for Fanconi anemia, so the T cells may come from the graft donor. The CDR3 sequence: CASLRDRDYEQYF. Written as DNA, the CDR3 is TGTGCCAGCCTCCGGGACAGGGACTACGAGCAGTACTTC.